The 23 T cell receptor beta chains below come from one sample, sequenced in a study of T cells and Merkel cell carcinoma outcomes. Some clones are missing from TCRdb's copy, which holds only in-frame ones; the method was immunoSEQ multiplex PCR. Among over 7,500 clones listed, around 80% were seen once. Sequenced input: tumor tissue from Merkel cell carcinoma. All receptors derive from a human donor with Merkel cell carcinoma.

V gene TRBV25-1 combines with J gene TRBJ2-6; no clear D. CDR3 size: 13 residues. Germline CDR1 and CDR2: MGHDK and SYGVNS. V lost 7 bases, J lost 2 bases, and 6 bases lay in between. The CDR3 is CASIAAGANVLTF. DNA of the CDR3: TGTGCCAGCATTGCGGCTGGGGCCAACGTCCTGACTTTC. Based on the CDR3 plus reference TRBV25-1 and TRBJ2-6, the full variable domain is EADIYQTPRYLVIGTGKKITLECSQTMGHDKMYWYQQDPGMELHLIHYSYGVNSTEKGDLSSESTVSRIRTEHFPLTLESARPSHTSQYLCASIAAGANVLTFGAGSRLTVL.

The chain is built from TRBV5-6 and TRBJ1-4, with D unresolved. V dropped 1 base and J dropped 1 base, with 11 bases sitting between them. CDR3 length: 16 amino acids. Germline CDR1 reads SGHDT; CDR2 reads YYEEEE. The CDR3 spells CASSLPAGKTNEKLFF. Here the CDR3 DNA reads TGTGCCAGCAGCTTGCCCGCCGGGAAAACTAATGAAAAACTGTTTTTT. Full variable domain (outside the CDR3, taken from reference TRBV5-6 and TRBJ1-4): DAGVTQSPTHLIKTRGQQVTLRCSPKSGHDTVSWYQQALGQGPQFIFQYYEEEERQRGNFPDRFSGHQFPNYSSELNVNALLLGDSALYLCASSLPAGKTNEKLFFGSGTQLSVL.

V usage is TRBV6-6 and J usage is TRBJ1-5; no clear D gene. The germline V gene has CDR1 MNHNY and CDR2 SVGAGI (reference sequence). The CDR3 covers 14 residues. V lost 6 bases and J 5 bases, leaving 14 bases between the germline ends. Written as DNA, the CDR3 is TGTGCCAGCAGGGGGAGGGATTGGGATCAGCCCCAGCATTTT. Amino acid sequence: CASRGRDWDQPQHF.

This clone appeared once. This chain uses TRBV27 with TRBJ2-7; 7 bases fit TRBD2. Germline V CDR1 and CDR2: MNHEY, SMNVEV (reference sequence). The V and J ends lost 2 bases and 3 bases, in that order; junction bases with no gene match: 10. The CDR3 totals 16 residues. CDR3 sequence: CASSLARTRKGYEQYF. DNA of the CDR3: TGTGCCAGCAGTTTAGCTCGGACTAGAAAAGGCTACGAGCAGTACTTC.

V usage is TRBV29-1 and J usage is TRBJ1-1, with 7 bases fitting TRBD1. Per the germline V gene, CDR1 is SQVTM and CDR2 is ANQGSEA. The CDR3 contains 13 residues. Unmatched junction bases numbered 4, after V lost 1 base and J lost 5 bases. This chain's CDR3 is CSVEGQGMTEAFF. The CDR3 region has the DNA TGCAGCGTTGAAGGACAGGGAATGACTGAAGCTTTCTTT. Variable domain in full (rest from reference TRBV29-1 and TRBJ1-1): SAVISQKPSRDICQRGTSLTIQCQVDSQVTMMFWYRQQPGQSLTLIATANQGSEATYESGFVIDKFPISRPNLTFSTLTVSNMSPEDSSIYLCSVEGQGMTEAFFGQGTRLTVV.

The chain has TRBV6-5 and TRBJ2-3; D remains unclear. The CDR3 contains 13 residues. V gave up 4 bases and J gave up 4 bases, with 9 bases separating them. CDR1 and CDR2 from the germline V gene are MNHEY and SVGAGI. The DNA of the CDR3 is TGTGCCAGCAGTTTGGTGATGTCAGATACGCAGTATTTT. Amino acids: CASSLVMSDTQYF.

CDR3 loop: CSVGRGASYEQYF. The CDR3 region has the DNA TGCAGCGTTGGTCGGGGGGCTTCCTACGAGCAGTACTTC. This chain links TRBV29-1 with TRBJ2-7; TRBD2 is a possible D gene (7 bases). The CDR3 has 13 residues. Germline-derived CDR1 and CDR2 are SQVTM and ANQGSEA. V was trimmed by 4 bases and J by 1 base, leaving 11 bases between them.

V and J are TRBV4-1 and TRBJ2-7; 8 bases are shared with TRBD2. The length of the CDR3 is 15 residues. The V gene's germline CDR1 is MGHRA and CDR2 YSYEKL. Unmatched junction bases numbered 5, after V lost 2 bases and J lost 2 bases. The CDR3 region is CASSQMVAGPYEQYF. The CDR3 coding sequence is TGCGCCAGCAGCCAAATGGTAGCGGGGCCCTACGAGCAGTACTTC.

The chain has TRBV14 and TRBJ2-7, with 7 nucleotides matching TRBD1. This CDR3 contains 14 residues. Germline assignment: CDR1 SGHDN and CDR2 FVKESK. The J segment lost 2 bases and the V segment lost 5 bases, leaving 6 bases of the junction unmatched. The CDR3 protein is CASSFRTGAYEQYF. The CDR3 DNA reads TGTGCCAGCAGCTTCCGGACAGGAGCCTACGAGCAGTACTTC.

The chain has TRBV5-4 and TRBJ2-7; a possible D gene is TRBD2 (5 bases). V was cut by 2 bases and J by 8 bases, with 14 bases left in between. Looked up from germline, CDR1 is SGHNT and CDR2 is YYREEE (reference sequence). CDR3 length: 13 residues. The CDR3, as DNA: TGTGCCAGCAGCTTATACAGCGGCGACAAGCAGTACTTC. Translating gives CASSLYSGDKQYF.

CDR3 in amino acids: CASSLGGGWTEAFF. The CDR3 DNA sequence: TGTGCCAGCAGTTTAGGTGGGGGTTGGACTGAAGCTTTCTTT. The gene calls are TRBV28 and TRBJ1-1; the D gene is possibly TRBD1 (5 bases). V lost 2 bases and J lost 5, with 12 bases in between. The germline V gene has CDR1 MDHEN and CDR2 SYDVKM. The CDR3 loop spans 14 amino acids.

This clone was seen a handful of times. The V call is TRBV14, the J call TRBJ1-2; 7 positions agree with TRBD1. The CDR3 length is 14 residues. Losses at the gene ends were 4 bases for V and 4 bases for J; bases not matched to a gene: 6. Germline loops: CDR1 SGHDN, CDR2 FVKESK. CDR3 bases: TGTGCCAGCAGCCCTCTAGGGACAGTCTATGGCTACACCTTC. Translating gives CASSPLGTVYGYTF.

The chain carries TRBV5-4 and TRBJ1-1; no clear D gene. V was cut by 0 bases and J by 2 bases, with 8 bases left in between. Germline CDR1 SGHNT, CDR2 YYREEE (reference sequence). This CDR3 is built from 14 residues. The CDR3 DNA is TGTGCCAGCAGCTTGGAATGGGGAAACACTGAAGCTTTCTTT. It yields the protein CASSLEWGNTEAFF.

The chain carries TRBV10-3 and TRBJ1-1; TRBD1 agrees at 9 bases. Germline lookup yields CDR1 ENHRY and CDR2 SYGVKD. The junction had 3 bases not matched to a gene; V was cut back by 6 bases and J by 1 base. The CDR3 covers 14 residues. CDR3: CAIRDRGRNTEAFF. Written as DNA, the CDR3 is TGTGCCATCAGAGACAGGGGGAGGAACACTGAAGCTTTCTTT.

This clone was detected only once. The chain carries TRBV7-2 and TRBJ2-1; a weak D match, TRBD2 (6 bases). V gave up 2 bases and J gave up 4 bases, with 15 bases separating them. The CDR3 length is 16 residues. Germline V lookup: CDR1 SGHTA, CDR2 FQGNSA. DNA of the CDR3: TGTGCCAGCAGCTTATCGATCCAAGGGACTTACAATGAGCAGTTCTTC. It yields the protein CASSLSIQGTYNEQFF.

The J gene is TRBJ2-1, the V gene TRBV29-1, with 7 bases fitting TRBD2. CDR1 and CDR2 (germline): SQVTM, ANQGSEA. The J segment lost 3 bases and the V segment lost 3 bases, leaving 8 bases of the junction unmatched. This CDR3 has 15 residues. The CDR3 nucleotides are TGCAGCGTTGAGCAAGGGACTATCATCTACAATGAGCAGTTCTTC. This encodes CSVEQGTIIYNEQFF.

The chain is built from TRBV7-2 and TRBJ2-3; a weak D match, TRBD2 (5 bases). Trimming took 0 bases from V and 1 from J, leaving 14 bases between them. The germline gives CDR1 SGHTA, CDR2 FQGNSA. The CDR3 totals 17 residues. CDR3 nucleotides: TGTGCCAGCAGCTTAGCGATGGCGGGTGGGGGCACAGATACGCAGTATTTT. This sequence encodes CASSLAMAGGGTDTQYF.

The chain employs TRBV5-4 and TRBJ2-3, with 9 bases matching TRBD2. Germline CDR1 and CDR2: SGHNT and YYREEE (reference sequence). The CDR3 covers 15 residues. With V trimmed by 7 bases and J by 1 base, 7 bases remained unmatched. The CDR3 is CASSRERGGTDTQYF. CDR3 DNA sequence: TGTGCCAGCTCCCGCGAGCGGGGGGGCACAGATACGCAGTATTTT.

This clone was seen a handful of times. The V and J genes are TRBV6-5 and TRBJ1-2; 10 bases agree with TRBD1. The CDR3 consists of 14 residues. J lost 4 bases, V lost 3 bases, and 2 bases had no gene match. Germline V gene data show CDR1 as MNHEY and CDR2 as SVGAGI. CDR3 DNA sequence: TGTGCCAGCAGTTATCGGGACAGGGGCTATGGCTACACCTTC. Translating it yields CASSYRDRGYGYTF.

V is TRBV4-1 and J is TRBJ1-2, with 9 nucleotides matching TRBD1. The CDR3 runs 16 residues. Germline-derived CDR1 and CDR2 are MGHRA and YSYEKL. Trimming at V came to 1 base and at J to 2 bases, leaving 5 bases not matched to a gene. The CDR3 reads CASSQAGTGSNYGYTF. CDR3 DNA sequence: TGCGCCAGCAGCCAAGCCGGGACAGGGTCAAACTATGGCTACACCTTC.

The CDR3 loop reads CASSDDDVYEQYF. CDR3 DNA sequence: TGTGCCAGCAGTGATGATGACGTCTACGAGCAGTACTTC. The chain combines TRBV6-1 with TRBJ2-7; no reliable D call. The germline gives CDR1 MNHNS, CDR2 SASEGT. The CDR3 contains 13 residues. Deletions cut 3 bases from V and 3 bases from J, with 9 bases between.

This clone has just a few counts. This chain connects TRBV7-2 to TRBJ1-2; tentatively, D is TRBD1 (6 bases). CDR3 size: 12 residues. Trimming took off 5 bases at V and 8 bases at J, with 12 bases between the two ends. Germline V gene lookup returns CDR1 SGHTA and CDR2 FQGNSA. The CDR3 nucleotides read TGTGCCAGCAGCCCGAGGACAGACGGCTACACCTTC. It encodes CASSPRTDGYTF.

In nucleotides, the CDR3 is TGTGCCAGCAGTTACTCGACGGACTCTGGAAACACCATATATTTT. Translated, it gives CASSYSTDSGNTIYF. This chain uses TRBV6-5 with TRBJ1-3; no clear D. The CDR3 contains 15 residues. The V gene's germline CDR1 is MNHEY and CDR2 SVGAGI. The V gene lost 0 bases and the J gene lost 0 bases, with 6 bases spanning the gap.